This TCR beta chain was sequenced in a study of response to subunit inactivated influenza vaccine. TCRdb re-called the RT-PCR reads through MiXCR, storing one row per CDR3 protein. The sample yields roughly 760,000 distinct CDR3 sequences, 21% seen once. Germline loops: CDR1 ENHRY, CDR2 SYGVKD. V was pared by 4 bases and J by 2 bases, with 12 bases between. The CDR3 is 14 residues long. Points from the study as a whole: Each seasonal flu vaccination may recruit only limited new T cells, authors suggested.

This clonotype was seen a handful of times. Its specificity is unknown. The sequence came from a man aged 50 or older who received an inactivated influenza vaccine. The genes are TRBV10-3 and TRBJ2-7; the D gene is possibly TRBD2 (6 bases). The starting material was PBMCs from blood, obtained 5 days after vaccination. The CDR3 protein is CAISGRDAPYEQYF. DNA of the CDR3: TGTGCCATCAGTGGGAGGGACGCGCCCTACGAGCAGTACTTC.